The table lists the clone carrying this T cell receptor beta chain with many counts. TCRdb itself ran the 5' RACE reads through MiXCR, one entry per CDR3 protein. Of about 55,000 distinct CDR3 sequences in the sample, 3% to 4% were seen once. This entry belongs to a study of neurological immune-mediated disorders. Germline V gene data show CDR1 as ENHRY and CDR2 as SYGVKD. This CDR3 comprises 15 residues. Trimming removed 2 bases at V and 3 bases at J, with 11 bases between. The chain joins TRBV10-3 to TRBJ1-5; D might be TRBD1 (5 bases). This receptor was obtained from a woman between 40 and 55 years old with multiple sclerosis. The specimen was CD4+ T cells from blood. The CDR3 sequence is CAISELGVHNQPQHF. CDR3 coding DNA: TGTGCCATCAGTGAGCTAGGGGTCCACAATCAGCCCCAGCATTTT.